The next 16 T cell receptor beta chains were all read from a single sample in a study of glioma-infiltrating T cells after dendritic cell vaccination. This sample's time point: after dendritic cell vaccination, including at tumor progression/relapse. Sequencing used immunoSEQ multiplex PCR; TCRdb keeps in-frame clones, though not all of them. Of approximately 110,000 clones in the sample, around 87% are singletons; the top ten hold approximately 2.7%. This specimen consisted of blood, obtained after dendritic cell vaccination. These receptors were taken from a human donor with glioblastoma.

The rearrangement uses TRBV6-1 and TRBJ1-3, with no clear D. Trimming cost V 5 bases and J 0 bases, with 8 bases left between them. Germline CDR1 is MNHNS and CDR2 is SASEGT. This CDR3 comprises 14 residues. CDR3 loop: CASSRDYSGNTIYF. The CDR3 nucleotides are TGTGCCAGCAGTCGGGATTACTCTGGAAACACCATATATTTT.

V and J are TRBV4-2 and TRBJ2-7; a possible D gene is TRBD2 (6 bases). Germline V CDR1 and CDR2: LGHNA, YNFKEQ. Trimming pared 0 bases from V and 4 bases from J, leaving 16 bases between. There are 16 residues in the CDR3. In DNA form, the CDR3 reads TGTGCCAGCAGCCAAGATTTGTCGGGAGTCATTTACGAGCAGTACTTC. Translation gives CASSQDLSGVIYEQYF.

As DNA, the CDR3 is TGTGCCAGTAGTATAGTTGGCGGCTATGGCTACACCTTC. It specifies CASSIVGGYGYTF. V is TRBV19 and J is TRBJ1-2; D unclear. V was clipped by 1 base and J by 4 bases, with 7 bases between them. The CDR3 contains 13 residues. CDR1 is LNHDA, CDR2 SQIVND, per germline (reference sequence). Looking up the rest from reference TRBV19 and TRBJ1-2 gives the full variable domain: DGGITQSPKYLFRKEGQNVTLSCEQNLNHDAMYWYRQDPGQGLRLIYYSQIVNDFQKGDIAEGYSVSREKKESFPLTVTSAQKNPTAFYLCASSIVGGYGYTFGSGTRLTVV.

Only one count was recorded for this clone. Here the CDR3 reads CASSPGAGGETQYF. In DNA, the CDR3 is TGTGCCAGCAGCCCCGGGGCGGGGGGAGAGACCCAGTACTTC. This rearrangement joins TRBV11-2 to TRBJ2-5, with 8 bases matching TRBD2. The ends lost 5 bases at V and 4 bases at J; junction bases unmatched: 6. The CDR3 has 14 amino acids. Germline assignment: CDR1 SGHAT and CDR2 FQNNGV.

The J gene is TRBJ2-3, the V gene TRBV12-5, with no clear D. V lost 0 bases to trimming and J lost 6 bases, with 13 bases between them. This CDR3 is built from 15 residues. Germline assignment: CDR1 LGHNT and CDR2 FRNRAP. DNA for the CDR3: TGTGCTAGTGGTTTGGTAGTAGGCTCCAGGGATACGCAGTATTTT. This sequence encodes CASGLVVGSRDTQYF. Full variable domain (rest looked up from reference TRBV12-5 and TRBJ2-3): DARVTQTPRHKVTEMGQEVTMRCQPILGHNTVFWYRQTMMQGLELLAYFRNRAPLDDSGMPKDRFSAEMPDATLATLKIQPSEPRDSAVYFCASGLVVGSRDTQYFGPGTRLTVL.

The J gene is TRBJ2-3, the V gene TRBV7-9; possible D gene TRBD2, 6 bases. CDR3 length: 14 amino acids. Trimming pared 5 bases from V and 0 bases from J, leaving 9 bases between. CDR1 is SEHNR, CDR2 FQNEAQ, per germline (reference sequence). The CDR3 nucleotides are TGTGCCAGCAGCCGTAGCGGTAGCACAGATACGCAGTATTTT. Encoded protein: CASSRSGSTDTQYF.

The chain joins TRBV14 to TRBJ1-1, with D perhaps matching TRBD1 (5 bases). V was trimmed by 4 bases and J by 6 bases, leaving 12 bases between them. The CDR3 runs to 13 residues. CDR1 and CDR2 from the germline V gene are SGHDN and FVKESK. CDR3 region: CASSPRGFPEAFF. CDR3 bases: TGTGCCAGCAGCCCAAGGGGATTTCCTGAAGCTTTCTTT.

This chain connects TRBV5-1 to TRBJ2-3, with D possibly being TRBD2 (6 bases). Germline assignment: CDR1 SGHRS and CDR2 YFSETQ. This CDR3 has 15 residues. Between the trimmed V and J ends, which lost 4 bases and 0 bases, there was a span of 12 bases. The CDR3 sequence: CASSLTGTSTDTQYF. The DNA of the CDR3 is TGCGCCAGCAGCCTAACCGGGACTAGCACAGATACGCAGTATTTT.

This clone is a singleton in its sample. This chain joins TRBV4-1 and TRBJ2-7; 10 bases are shared with TRBD2. CDR3 length: 15 residues. With V trimmed by 1 base and J by 2 bases, 2 bases remained unmatched. The V gene's germline CDR1 is MGHRA and CDR2 YSYEKL. The CDR3 protein is CASSQASGSTYEQYF. CDR3 DNA: TGCGCCAGCAGCCAAGCTAGCGGGAGCACCTACGAGCAGTACTTC.

J is TRBJ1-4 and V is TRBV18; possibly TRBD1 for D (5 bases). CDR1 KGHSH and CDR2 LQKENI come from the germline V gene. The CDR3 is 14 amino acids. V shed 6 bases and J shed 3 bases, with 11 bases lying between them. CDR3 protein: CASSRGLANEKLFF. The DNA for the CDR3 is TGTGCCAGCTCGAGGGGACTGGCTAATGAAAAACTGTTTTTT.

This chain links TRBV30 with TRBJ1-2; D gene unclear. Trimming shortened V by 7 bases and J by 4 bases, and 10 bases separated the two germline ends. The germline V gene has CDR1 GTSNPN and CDR2 SVGIG (reference sequence). This CDR3 comprises 11 residues. CDR3 nucleotides: TGTGCCTTGGCCCGGGGCTATGGCTACACCTTC. Amino acid sequence: CALARGYGYTF.

This clone has a handful of counts. The chain couples TRBV5-1 to TRBJ2-2, with D maybe TRBD2 (6 bases). V lost 4 bases to trimming and J lost 4 bases, with 14 bases between them. This CDR3 contains 15 residues. CDR1 and CDR2 (germline): SGHRS, YFSETQ. The CDR3 DNA follows: TGCGCCAGCAGCCCGTTGGTGGGGGGCACCGGGGAGCTGTTTTTT. As protein: CASSPLVGGTGELFF.

As concerns this clone: Other DNA sequences in the sample encode the same CDR3. The chain uses TRBV27 and TRBJ1-3; 7 nucleotides match TRBD1. The length of the CDR3 is 15 residues. Losses at the gene ends were 8 bases for V and 0 bases for J; bases not matched to a gene: 7. CDR1 and CDR2 from the germline V gene are MNHEY and SMNVEV (reference sequence). CDR3 loop: CASAGTANSGNTIYF. The CDR3 region has the DNA TGTGCCAGCGCAGGGACAGCCAACTCTGGAAACACCATATATTTT.

This chain joins TRBV29-1 and TRBJ1-1; D not resolved. Trimming took off 4 bases at V and 0 bases at J, with 9 bases between the two ends. The CDR3 sequence is 13 residues long. The germline V gene encodes CDR1 SQVTM and CDR2 ANQGSEA. The CDR3, as DNA: TGCAGCGTTGTGAACAGAATGAACACTGAAGCTTTCTTT. Protein: CSVVNRMNTEAFF.

This chain joins TRBV19 and TRBJ1-6; TRBD1 matches 7 bases. The trim removed 6 bases at V and 9 bases at J, leaving 14 bases unmatched. The CDR3 has 16 amino acids. Germline loops: CDR1 LNHDA, CDR2 SQIVND (reference sequence). The CDR3 loop reads CASRPPTGSFTSPLHF. CDR3 nucleotides: TGTGCCAGTAGACCCCCGACAGGGTCCTTTACTTCACCCCTCCACTTT.

J is TRBJ2-7 and V is TRBV27; 9 nucleotides line up with TRBD1. The CDR3 covers 17 residues. Germline lookup yields CDR1 MNHEY and CDR2 SMNVEV (reference sequence). The V and J ends lost 0 bases and 3 bases, in that order; junction bases with no gene match: 9. The CDR3 reads CASSLSSFRDRDYEQYF. CDR3 in DNA: TGTGCCAGCAGTTTATCCTCTTTCCGGGACAGGGACTACGAGCAGTACTTC.